This T cell receptor (beta chain) derives from a study of blood T cells in healthy people across ages. PCR was performed a second time for about 7 to 11 cycles using a sample-barcoded 5' primer and a J-beta primer mix. Every cDNA molecule carried a tag from a template-switch adaptor bearing 12 random nucleotides. Via MiXCR, TCRdb re-called the 5' RACE reads, giving one row per CDR3 protein. The table has about 1.5 million distinct CDR3 sequences, about 45% seen once; the top ten hold just over 4%. This clonotype was counted between two and nine times. Its antigen is unknown. Trimming removed 0 bases from V and 8 bases from J, with 5 bases in between. In germline, CDR1 is DFQATT, CDR2 SNEGSKA (reference sequence). CDR3 length: 11 amino acids. Overall study findings and caveats: Higher diversity, along with more naive CD4+ cells, distinguished long-lived donors from aged donors.

The sequencing sample was made of blood. This receptor was identified in a woman aged 18-29 years in good health. The chain combines TRBV20-1 with TRBJ2-1; D unresolved. The CDR3 DNA reads TGCAGTGCTAGAGATCGTTATGAGCAGTTCTTC. It is translated as CSARDRYEQFF.